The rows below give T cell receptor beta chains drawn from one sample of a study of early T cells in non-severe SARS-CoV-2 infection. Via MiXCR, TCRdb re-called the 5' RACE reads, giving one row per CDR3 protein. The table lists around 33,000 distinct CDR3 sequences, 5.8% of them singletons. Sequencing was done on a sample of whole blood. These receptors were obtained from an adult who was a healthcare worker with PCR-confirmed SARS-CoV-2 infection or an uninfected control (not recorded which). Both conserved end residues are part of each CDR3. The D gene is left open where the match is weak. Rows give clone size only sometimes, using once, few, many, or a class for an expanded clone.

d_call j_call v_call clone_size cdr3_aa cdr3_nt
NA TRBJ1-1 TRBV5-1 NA CASSLTENTEAFF TGCGCCAGCAGCTTGACAGAGAACACTGAAGCTTTCTTT
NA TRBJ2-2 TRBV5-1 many CASSPEGGLNTGELFF TGCGCCAGCAGCCCCGAAGGGGGGCTGAACACCGGGGAGCTGTTTTTT
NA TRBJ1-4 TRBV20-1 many CSARPQVDRYEKLFF TGCAGTGCTAGACCCCAGGTGGACCGATATGAAAAACTGTTTTTT
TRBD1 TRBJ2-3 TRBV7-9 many CATTGTGATDTQYF TGTGCCACCACCGGGACAGGGGCCACAGATACGCAGTATTTT
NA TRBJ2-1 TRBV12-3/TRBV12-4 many CASSLVVTQGFF TGTGCCAGCAGTTTAGTGGTCACCCAGGGGTTCTTC
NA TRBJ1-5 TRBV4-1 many CASSHVGRRNQPQHF TGCGCCAGCAGCCATGTGGGACGGAGAAATCAGCCCCAGCATTTT
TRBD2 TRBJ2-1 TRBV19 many CASSMSGGFWEQFF TGTGCCAGTAGTATGAGCGGGGGGTTTTGGGAGCAGTTCTTC
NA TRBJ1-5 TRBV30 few CAWRGETSNQPQHF TGTGCCTGGAGAGGTGAGACAAGCAATCAGCCCCAGCATTTT
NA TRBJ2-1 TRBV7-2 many CASSPKTGHNEQFF TGTGCCAGCAGCCCCAAAACAGGACACAATGAGCAGTTCTTC
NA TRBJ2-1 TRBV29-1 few CSVDGRISYNEQFF TGCAGCGTTGATGGGCGGATCTCCTACAATGAGCAGTTCTTC
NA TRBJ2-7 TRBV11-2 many CASSPTRGVYEQYF TGTGCCAGCAGCCCGACTAGGGGGGTCTACGAGCAGTACTTC
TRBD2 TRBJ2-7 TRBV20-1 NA CSGVAGGDEQYF TGCAGTGGGGTAGCGGGGGGCGATGAGCAGTACTTC
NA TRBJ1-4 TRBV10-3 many CAITGGGTNEKLFF TGTGCCATCACCGGGGGTGGAACTAATGAAAAACTGTTTTTT
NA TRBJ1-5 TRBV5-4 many CASSQGPTAYSNQPQHF TGTGCCAGCAGCCAAGGACCGACCGCTTATAGCAATCAGCCCCAGCATTTT
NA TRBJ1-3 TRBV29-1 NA CSAERAGNTIYF TGCAGCGCGGAAAGGGCTGGAAACACCATATATTTT
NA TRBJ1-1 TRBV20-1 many CSARETGMNTEAFF TGCAGTGCTAGAGAGACGGGTATGAACACTGAAGCTTTCTTT
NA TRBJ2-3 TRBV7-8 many CASALETSTDTQYF TGTGCCAGCGCGCTCGAGACTAGCACAGATACGCAGTATTTT
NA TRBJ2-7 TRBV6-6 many CASSSGGPYEQYF TGTGCCAGCAGTTCTGGGGGTCCCTACGAGCAGTACTTC
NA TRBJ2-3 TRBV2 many CASSQRLTDTQYF TGTGCCAGCAGTCAGAGACTTACAGATACGCAGTATTTT
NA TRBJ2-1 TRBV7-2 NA CASSFPGSYNEQFF TGTGCCAGCAGCTTCCCCGGCTCCTACAATGAGCAGTTCTTC
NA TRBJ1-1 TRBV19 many CASTNGQSNTEAFF TGTGCCAGTACCAACGGACAGTCGAACACTGAAGCTTTCTTT
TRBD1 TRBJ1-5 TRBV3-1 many CASSLRTGGNQPQHF TGTGCCAGCAGCCTACGGACAGGGGGTAATCAGCCCCAGCATTTT
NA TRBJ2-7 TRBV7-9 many CASSFGSEQYF TGTGCCAGCAGCTTTGGTAGCGAGCAGTACTTC
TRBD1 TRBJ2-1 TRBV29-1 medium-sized CSVEDRPGQQFF TGCAGCGTTGAGGACAGGCCAGGTCAGCAGTTCTTC
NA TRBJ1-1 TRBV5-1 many CASRVNTEAFF TGCGCCAGCAGGGTGAACACTGAAGCTTTCTTT
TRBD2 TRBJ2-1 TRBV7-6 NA CASSLVRGGAANEQFF TGTGCCAGCAGCTTAGTACGCGGGGGGGCCGCGAATGAGCAGTTCTTC
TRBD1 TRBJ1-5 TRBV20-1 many CSARMGQGNQPQHF TGCAGTGCTAGAATGGGACAGGGTAATCAGCCCCAGCATTTT
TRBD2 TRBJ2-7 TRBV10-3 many CALSSGTSEQYF TGTGCCCTATCTAGCGGGACGAGCGAGCAGTACTTC
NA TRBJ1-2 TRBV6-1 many CASSELYFYGYTF TGTGCCAGCAGTGAATTGTATTTCTATGGCTACACCTTC
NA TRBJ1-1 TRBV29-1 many CSVEGNTEAFF TGCAGCGTTGAGGGGAACACTGAAGCTTTCTTT
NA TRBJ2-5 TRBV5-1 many CASSPGRDQGTQYF TGCGCCAGCAGCCCCGGACGCGATCAGGGAACCCAGTACTTC
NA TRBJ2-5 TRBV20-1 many CSARKPSSQETQYF TGCAGTGCTAGAAAGCCTAGCAGCCAAGAGACCCAGTACTTC
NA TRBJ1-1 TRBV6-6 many CASYTRGTEAFF TGTGCCAGCTATACACGGGGCACTGAAGCTTTCTTT
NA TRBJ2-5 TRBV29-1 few CSAGQETQYF TGCAGCGCCGGACAAGAGACCCAGTACTTC
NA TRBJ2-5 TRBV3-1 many CASSEERTPDQETQYF TGTGCCAGCAGCGAGGAAAGGACTCCCGACCAAGAGACCCAGTACTTC
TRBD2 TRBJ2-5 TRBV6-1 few CASSSVMAGGMETQYF TGTGCCAGCTCGAGTGTAATGGCGGGAGGAATGGAGACCCAGTACTTC
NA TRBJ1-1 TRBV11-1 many CASSLSTGRRGLVTEAFF TGTGCCAGCAGCCTTTCGACAGGAAGACGAGGGTTGGTCACTGAAGCTTTCTTT
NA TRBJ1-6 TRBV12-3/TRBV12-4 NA CASSSPFDSPLHF TGTGCCAGCAGCTCCCCGTTTGACTCACCCCTCCACTTT
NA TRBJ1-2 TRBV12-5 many CASGLGDRNYGYTF TGTGCTAGTGGTTTGGGGGACCGCAACTATGGCTACACCTTC
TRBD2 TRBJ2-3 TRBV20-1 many CSAPLAGGSTDTQYF TGCAGTGCGCCGCTAGCGGGGGGTTCCACAGATACGCAGTATTTT
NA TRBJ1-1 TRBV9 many CASSFGLNTEAFF TGTGCCAGCAGCTTCGGCCTTAACACTGAAGCTTTCTTT
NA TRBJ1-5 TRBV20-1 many CSASGADSNQPQHF TGCAGTGCCAGCGGGGCCGATAGCAATCAGCCCCAGCATTTT
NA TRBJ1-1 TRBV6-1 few CASRTMNTEAFF TGTGCCAGCAGGACGATGAACACTGAAGCTTTCTTT
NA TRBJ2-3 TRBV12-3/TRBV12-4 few CASSLFGRSTDTQYF TGTGCCAGCAGTTTGTTCGGCAGGAGCACAGATACGCAGTATTTT
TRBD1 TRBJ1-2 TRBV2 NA CASRGTGIYYGYTF TGTGCCAGCAGGGGGACAGGGATCTACTATGGCTACACCTTC
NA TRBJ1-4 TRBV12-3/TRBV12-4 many CASTSRRGNEKLFF TGTGCCAGCACCTCGCGGAGGGGTAATGAAAAACTGTTTTTT
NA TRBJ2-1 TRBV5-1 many CASSLGQYNEQFF TGCGCCAGCAGCTTGGGACAGTACAATGAGCAGTTCTTC
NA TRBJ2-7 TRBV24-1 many CATSDASPPYEQYF TGTGCCACCAGTGATGCATCCCCCCCCTACGAGCAGTACTTC
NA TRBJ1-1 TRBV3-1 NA CASSPGTNPNTEAFF TGTGCCAGCAGCCCGGGGACAAACCCAAACACTGAAGCTTTCTTT
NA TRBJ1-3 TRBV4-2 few CASSQFTGNSGNTIYF TGTGCCAGCAGCCAATTCACCGGAAACTCGGGGAACACCATATATTTT
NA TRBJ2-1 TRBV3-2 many CARAFVGPTPYNEQFF TGTGCCAGAGCCTTTGTGGGTCCTACTCCCTACAATGAGCAGTTCTTC
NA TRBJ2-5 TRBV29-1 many CSVEASAETQYF TGCAGCGTTGAGGCTAGCGCTGAGACCCAGTACTTC
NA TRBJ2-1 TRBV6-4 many CASSTSGQGSYEQFF NA
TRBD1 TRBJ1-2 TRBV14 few CASSRGQGASNYGYTF TGTGCCAGCAGCCGGGGGCAGGGGGCTTCTAACTATGGCTACACCTTC
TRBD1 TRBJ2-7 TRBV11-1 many CASSRTGTSYEQYF TGTGCCAGCAGCAGGACAGGGACCTCCTACGAGCAGTACTTC
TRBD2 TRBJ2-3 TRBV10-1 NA CASSEGGLAGGGADTQYF TGCGCCAGCAGTGAGGGGGGACTAGCGGGAGGAGGAGCAGATACGCAGTATTTT
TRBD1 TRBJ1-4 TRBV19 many CASATGGKEEKLFF TGTGCCAGCGCGACAGGGGGCAAGGAAGAAAAACTGTTTTTT
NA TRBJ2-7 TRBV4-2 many CASSLPRRFGYEQYF TGTGCCAGCAGCCTACCCCGGAGGTTCGGCTACGAGCAGTACTTC